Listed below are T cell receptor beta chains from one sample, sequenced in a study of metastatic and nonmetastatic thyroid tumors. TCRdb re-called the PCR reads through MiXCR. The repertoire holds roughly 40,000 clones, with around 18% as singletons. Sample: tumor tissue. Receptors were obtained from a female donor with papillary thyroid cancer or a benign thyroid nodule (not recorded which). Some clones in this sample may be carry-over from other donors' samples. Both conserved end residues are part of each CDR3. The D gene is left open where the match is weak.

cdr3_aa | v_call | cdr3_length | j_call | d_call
CASSFEETQYF | TRBV5-1 | 11 | TRBJ2-5 | NA
CASSFSMRGTEAFF | TRBV5-5 | 14 | TRBJ1-1 | NA
CASSEAPGGLPGNEQFF | TRBV6-1 | 17 | TRBJ2-1 | NA
CASSLFPGKGSPLHF | TRBV28 | 15 | TRBJ1-6 | NA
CASSLGSVAYEQYF | TRBV7-2 | 14 | TRBJ2-7 | NA
CASIGGASYEHYF | TRBV28 | 13 | TRBJ2-7 | NA
CASSVVEGVTEAFF | TRBV9 | 14 | TRBJ1-1 | NA
CASTLLGQGARETQYF | TRBV7-6 | 16 | TRBJ2-5 | TRBD1
CSASFLDRPLFEAFF | TRBV20-1 | 15 | TRBJ1-1 | NA
CASSTGTGSTDTQYF | TRBV7-9 | 15 | TRBJ2-3 | TRBD1
CSARVPWQTGTDTQYF | TRBV20-1 | 16 | TRBJ2-3 | NA
CASSLAGTSGGYEQYF | TRBV5-5 | 16 | TRBJ2-7 | TRBD2
CASSGTSGGIYNEQFF | TRBV12-3/TRBV12-4 | 16 | TRBJ2-1 | TRBD2
CASKPLTRAFGNEQFF | TRBV6-2/TRBV6-3 | 16 | TRBJ2-1 | NA
CASSPSTSGGYEQYF | TRBV18 | 15 | TRBJ2-7 | NA
CASSQVNGGRTEAFF | TRBV4-3 | 15 | TRBJ1-1 | NA
CASSLGSASEAFF | TRBV5-1 | 13 | TRBJ1-1 | NA